This TCR beta chain is drawn from a study of beta chain features in type 1 diabetes. Since all of the isolated RNA was reverse transcribed, expressed TCRB transcripts were what got sequenced. The table came from immunoSEQ multiplex PCR; TCRdb's copy has only in-frame clones and leaves some out. The sample has about 930,000 clones; 15% to 20% are singletons. The specimen was naive CD4+ T cells from blood. The source is a woman aged 18-29 years in good health.

The CDR3 spells CASNLRWGAGQETQYF. As DNA, the CDR3 is TGTGCCAGTAATCTGCGTTGGGGGGCAGGTCAAGAGACCCAGTACTTC. The chain joins TRBV19 to TRBJ2-5; D could derive from TRBD1 or TRBD2 (6 bases each). This CDR3 spans 16 amino acids. Trimming took off 7 bases at V and 2 bases at J, with 20 bases between the two ends. Germline CDR1 reads LNHDA; CDR2 reads SQIVND (reference sequence).